This record covers a single T cell receptor (beta chain). Generated by immunoSEQ multiplex PCR, the TCRdb table keeps only in-frame clones and is missing some. Here the sample spans 330,000 or so clones, around 90% being singletons. This entry is derived from a study of blood T cell repertoires in COVID-19. This CDR3 is built from 13 residues. This study enrolled people aged about 18 to 90 from about 24 US geographic areas. The study assigned cohorts using participant-reported clinical history. The rearrangement links TRBV21-1 to TRBJ1-2; the table names TRBD1, a call not compared with the DNA. TRBV21-1 is noted as a pseudogene. The sequenced sample was PBMCs or T cells enriched from blood (not recorded which). This receptor was taken from a man younger than 45 who had recovered from COVID-19. The CDR3 spells CASSRGQGRGYTF. For the CDR3, the DNA is TGTGCCAGCAGCAGGGGACAGGGACGGGGCTACACCTTC.